Listed below are T cell receptor beta chains from one sample, sequenced in a study of glioma-infiltrating T cells after dendritic cell vaccination. Profiling relied on immunoSEQ multiplex PCR, and the TCRdb table lists in-frame clones only, not all of them. The sample holds almost 90,000 clones, 83% seen once. The starting material was blood, obtained after dendritic cell vaccination. The receptors stem from a human donor with glioblastoma. Each CDR3 is given with its conserved first and last residue. D genes are given only for firm matches. Some rows mark clone size as missing; the rest say once, few, many or name a class of expanded clone.

TRBJ1-1 NA TRBV12-2 NA CASRSPPVGEVSEAFF TGTGCAAGTCGCTCCCCTCCTGTGGGGGAGGTTTCTGAAGCTTTCTTT
TRBJ2-1 NA TRBV6-6 NA CASSFGDGAYNEQFF TGTGCCAGCAGCTTCGGAGACGGGGCCTACAATGAGCAGTTCTTC
TRBJ1-3 NA TRBV4-2 few CASSLVGSGESGNTIYF TGTGCCAGCAGCCTCGTTGGGTCAGGGGAGTCTGGAAACACCATATATTTT
TRBJ1-1 TRBD1 TRBV5-6 NA CASSFLDRDITEAFF TGTGCCAGCAGCTTTTTAGACAGGGATATCACTGAAGCTTTCTTT
TRBJ1-1 NA TRBV15 NA CATSRDVQIMNTEAFF TGTGCCACCAGCAGAGATGTACAGATTATGAACACTGAAGCTTTCTTT
TRBJ1-2 TRBD1 TRBV4-1 NA CASRQPGQGYGYTF TGCGCCAGCAGGCAACCGGGACAGGGGTATGGCTACACCTTC
TRBJ1-1 NA TRBV7-2 NA CASSLGPLNTEAFF TGTGCCAGCAGCTTGGGGCCGTTGAACACTGAAGCTTTCTTT
TRBJ2-5 TRBD1 TRBV2 NA CASSASSGTDQETQYF TGTGCCAGCAGCGCCTCCTCCGGGACAGACCAAGAGACCCAGTACTTC
TRBJ1-1 TRBD1 TRBV6-1 NA CASGDRGREAFF TGTGCCAGCGGCGACAGGGGGCGAGAAGCTTTCTTT
TRBJ2-1 TRBD1 TRBV7-2 NA CASSLGQGTYNEQFF TGTGCCAGCAGCTTGGGACAGGGCACCTACAATGAGCAGTTCTTC
TRBJ2-7 TRBD2 TRBV5-1 once CASSSGGGGGNEQYF TGCGCCAGCAGCTCGGGAGGTGGCGGGGGGAACGAGCAGTACTTC
TRBJ1-6 NA TRBV19 once CACRAGALSPLHF TGTGCCTGCCGGGCAGGGGCCCTTTCACCCCTCCACTTT
TRBJ1-4 TRBD1 TRBV4-2 NA CASSQISPGTGSGNEKLFF TGTGCCAGCAGCCAAATAAGTCCCGGGACAGGTTCGGGGAATGAAAAACTGTTTTTT
TRBJ1-1 TRBD1 TRBV5-1 once CASSPLDRGEMNTEAFF TGCGCCAGCAGCCCCCTGGACAGGGGGGAGATGAACACTGAAGCTTTCTTT
TRBJ1-5 TRBD1 TRBV27 NA CASSPLGQGYSNQPQHF TGTGCCAGCAGTCCCCTAGGACAGGGTTACAGCAATCAGCCCCAGCATTTT
TRBJ2-2 NA TRBV12-5 NA CASGIKLGELFF TGTGCTAGTGGAATCAAACTCGGGGAGCTGTTTTTT
TRBJ1-1 NA TRBV19 NA CASRPSDTEAFF TGTGCCAGTAGGCCTTCGGACACTGAAGCTTTCTTT
TRBJ2-7 TRBD1 TRBV7-7 few CASSPLTGMGDEQYF TGTGCTAGCAGCCCCCTGACAGGGATGGGCGACGAGCAGTACTTC
TRBJ1-1 TRBD1 TRBV5-1 NA CASSPGQGEAEAFF TGCGCCAGCAGCCCGGGACAGGGGGAGGCTGAAGCTTTCTTT
TRBJ1-1 NA TRBV4-1 NA CASSTGGMNTEAFF TGCGCCAGCAGTACCGGGGGGATGAACACTGAAGCTTTCTTT
TRBJ2-3 NA TRBV7-2 few CASSPTPSTDTQYF TGTGCCAGCAGCCCTACGCCGAGCACAGATACGCAGTATTTT
TRBJ2-5 NA TRBV19 NA CASSTPGGQETQYF TGTGCCAGTAGTACCCCCGGGGGCCAAGAGACCCAGTACTTC
TRBJ2-3 NA TRBV5-6 NA CASLGLGTDTQYF TGTGCCAGCCTGGGGCTTGGCACAGATACGCAGTATTTT
TRBJ2-2 TRBD1 TRBV18 NA CASSRNRDRFGTGELFF TGTGCCAGCTCACGGAACCGGGACAGGTTTGGTACCGGGGAGCTGTTTTTT
TRBJ2-7 TRBD1 TRBV11-2 once CASSLARTGRLEQYF TGTGCCAGCAGCTTAGCCCGGACAGGTCGTTTGGAGCAGTACTTC
TRBJ2-7 TRBD1 TRBV7-2 NA CASSLAGQGAGEQYF TGTGCCAGCAGCTTAGCTGGACAGGGGGCGGGAGAGCAGTACTTC
TRBJ2-1 NA TRBV5-1 NA CASSLVVGYNEQFF TGCGCCAGCAGCTTGGTGGTCGGTTACAATGAGCAGTTCTTC
TRBJ2-6 NA TRBV7-2 few CASSLRRDSGANVLTF TGTGCCAGCAGCTTAAGGCGGGACTCTGGGGCCAACGTCCTGACTTTC
TRBJ1-1 TRBD1 TRBV19 NA CASSSEHGQGAVRTEAFF TGTGCCAGTAGTTCGGAACACGGACAGGGGGCGGTGAGGACTGAAGCTTTCTTT
TRBJ1-5 NA TRBV2 once CASSLDGNQPQHF TGTGCCAGCAGTCTAGACGGAAATCAGCCCCAGCATTTT
TRBJ1-1 NA TRBV6-6 NA CASTSTSSIRGAFF TGTGCCAGCACTTCAACCTCCTCTATACGGGGAGCTTTCTTT
TRBJ1-5 NA TRBV6-1 NA CASSQPGVGSQPQHF TGTGCCAGCAGTCAACCAGGGGTAGGGAGCCAGCCCCAGCATTTT
TRBJ1-6 NA TRBV6-5 NA CASSYLGEKSPLHF TGTGCCAGCAGTTACCTGGGAGAGAAGTCACCCCTCCACTTT
TRBJ2-1 NA TRBV9 few CASSPDWGVKPAYNEQFF TGTGCCAGCAGCCCAGATTGGGGGGTAAAACCCGCCTACAATGAGCAGTTCTTC
TRBJ1-2 NA TRBV29-1 NA CSVEWATNYGYTF TGCAGCGTTGAGTGGGCCACTAACTATGGCTACACCTTC
TRBJ2-7 NA TRBV7-2 NA CASSLMTVGGEQYF TGTGCCAGCAGCTTGATGACAGTGGGGGGCGAGCAGTACTTC
TRBJ2-1 TRBD1 TRBV6-1 NA CASTPGQGPYNEQFF TGTGCCAGCACTCCGGGACAGGGTCCCTACAATGAGCAGTTCTTC
TRBJ2-2 TRBD1 TRBV10-1 NA CASSELGGTGNTGELFF TGCGCCAGCAGTGAGCTAGGGGGGACAGGGAACACCGGGGAGCTGTTTTTT
TRBJ1-2 TRBD1 TRBV14 NA CASSRQGADGYTF TGTGCCAGCAGCCGACAGGGGGCCGATGGCTACACCTTC
TRBJ2-2 NA TRBV7-3 NA CASSLTGVSGELFF TGTGCCAGCAGCTTAACCGGGGTCTCCGGGGAGCTGTTTTTT
TRBJ1-4 NA TRBV19 NA CASSILGHSGEKLFF TGTGCCAGTAGTATTTTGGGCCATTCAGGGGAAAAACTGTTTTTT
TRBJ2-2 TRBD2 TRBV27 NA CASRRLASGTGELFF TGTGCCAGCAGGCGACTAGCGAGCGGCACCGGGGAGCTGTTTTTT
TRBJ1-1 NA TRBV6-5 once CASSYGAGVPEAFF TGTGCCAGCAGTTACGGGGCCGGTGTCCCTGAAGCTTTCTTT
TRBJ2-5 TRBD2 TRBV15 NA CATSRTSGGAKTQYF TGTGCCACCAGCAGGACTAGCGGGGGGGCGAAGACCCAGTACTTC
TRBJ1-5 TRBD1 TRBV15 NA CATSRDATGGAGISNQPQHF TGTGCCACCAGCAGAGATGCGACAGGGGGTGCAGGAATTAGCAATCAGCCCCAGCATTTT
TRBJ1-2 NA TRBV6-5 few CASRPTGRLYGYTF TGTGCCAGCAGACCAACAGGGCGCCTCTATGGCTACACCTTC
TRBJ2-7 TRBD1 TRBV5-8 NA CASSLEHRGFYEQYF TGTGCCAGCAGCCTGGAACACAGGGGGTTCTACGAGCAGTACTTC
TRBJ2-7 NA TRBV7-2 NA CASSYGTNYEQYF TGTGCCAGCAGCTATGGGACAAACTACGAGCAGTACTTC
TRBJ2-7 TRBD1 TRBV7-2 once CASSLTGGEQYF TGTGCCAGCAGCTTAACAGGGGGCGAGCAGTACTTC
TRBJ1-1 TRBD1 TRBV7-6 NA CASSSEGAGEGTEAFF TGTGCCAGCAGCTCAGAGGGGGCCGGGGAAGGCACTGAAGCTTTCTTT
TRBJ1-5 NA TRBV6-5 NA CASRPRQGGQPQHF TGTGCCAGCAGACCGAGACAAGGAGGGCAGCCCCAGCATTTT